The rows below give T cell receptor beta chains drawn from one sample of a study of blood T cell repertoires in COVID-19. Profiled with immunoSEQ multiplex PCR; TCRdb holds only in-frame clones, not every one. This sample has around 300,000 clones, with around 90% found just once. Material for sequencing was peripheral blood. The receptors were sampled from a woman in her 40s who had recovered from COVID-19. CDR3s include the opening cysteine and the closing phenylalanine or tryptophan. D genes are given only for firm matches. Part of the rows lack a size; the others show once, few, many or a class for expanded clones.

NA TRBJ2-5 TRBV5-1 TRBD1 TGCGCCAGCAGCTTGAGGCCACCCGGGACAGGGGGCAATCGAGAGACCCAGTACTTC CASSLRPPGTGGNRETQYF
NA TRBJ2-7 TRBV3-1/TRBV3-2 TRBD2 TGTGCCAGCAGCCAAGAGGCGGGAGCTCCCTACGAGCAGTACTTC CASSQEAGAPYEQYF
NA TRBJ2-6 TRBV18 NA TGTGCCAGCTCACCATGGCGCAGGCCCTCTGGGGCCAACGTCCTGACTTTC CASSPWRRPSGANVLTF
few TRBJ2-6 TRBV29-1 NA TGCAGCGTTGAAGTGGCCGGGTTTGGGGCCAACGTCCTGACTTTC CSVEVAGFGANVLTF
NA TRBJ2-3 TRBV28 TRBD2 TGTGCCACCTATGGGAGCGGGAAGATTGGGAGCACAGATACGCAGTATTTT CATYGSGKIGSTDTQYF
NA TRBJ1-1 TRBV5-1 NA TGCGCCAGCAGCTTGGAGGCAGGGATCACTGAAGCTTTCTTT CASSLEAGITEAFF
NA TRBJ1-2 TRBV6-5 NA TGTGCCAGCAGTCGTGGTGGCAACCAATACTATGGCTACACCTTC CASSRGGNQYYGYTF
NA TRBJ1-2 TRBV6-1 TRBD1 TGTGCCAGCAGTGAAAACCTCTTGGGACAGAACTATGGCTACACCTTC CASSENLLGQNYGYTF
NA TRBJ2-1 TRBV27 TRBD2 TGTGCCAGCAGCCCGGGACTAGCGGGAGGCGGGGAGCAGTTCTTC CASSPGLAGGGEQFF
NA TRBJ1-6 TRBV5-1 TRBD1 TGCGCCAGCAGTCCCGGGACAGGGGTCTCACCCCTCCACTTT CASSPGTGVSPLHF
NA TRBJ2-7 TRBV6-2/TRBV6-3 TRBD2 TGTGCCAGCAGTTCCGCTCCGGGACAGGAGAGTAGCGGGAGGCTGGACGAGCAGTACTTC CASSSAPGQESSGRLDEQYF
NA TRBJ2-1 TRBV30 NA TGTGCCTGGAGCGTACAGGGGACTCCCTACAATGAGCAGTTCTTC CAWSVQGTPYNEQFF
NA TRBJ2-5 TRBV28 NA TGTGCCAGCAGTCCCCCAGGGGTATCCCAAGAGACCCAGTACTTC CASSPPGVSQETQYF
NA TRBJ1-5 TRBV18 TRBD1 TGTGCCAGCTCACCACTATCACCGGGACAGGGTTTAGGACTTCAGCCCCAGCATTTT CASSPLSPGQGLGLQPQHF
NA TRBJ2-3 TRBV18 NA TGTGCCAGCTCGCAAGAGTGGTCCGCAGATACGCAGTATTTT CASSQEWSADTQYF
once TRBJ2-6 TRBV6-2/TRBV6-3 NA TGTGCCAGCAGTCAACCAGGGGAGAGGTCTGGGGCCAACGTCCTGACTTTC CASSQPGERSGANVLTF
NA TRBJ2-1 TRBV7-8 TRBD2 TGTGCCAGCAGCTTAAGGCTAGCGGGAGATGAGCAGTTCTTC CASSLRLAGDEQFF
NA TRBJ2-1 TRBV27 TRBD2 TGTGCCAGCAGTTCCCCCCTAGCGGGGGGCTCCTACAATGAGCAGTTCTTC CASSSPLAGGSYNEQFF
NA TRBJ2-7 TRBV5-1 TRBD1 TGCGCCAGCAGCGCGGACAGGGGGCAATCCTACGAGCAGTACTTC CASSADRGQSYEQYF
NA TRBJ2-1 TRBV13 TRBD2 TGTGCCAGCAGCCGTTCAACTAGCGGGAAGAGCTCCTACAATGAGCAGTTCTTC CASSRSTSGKSSYNEQFF
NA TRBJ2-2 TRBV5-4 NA TGTGCCAGCAGCTTGGGGCTCACCGGGGAGCTGTTTTTT CASSLGLTGELFF
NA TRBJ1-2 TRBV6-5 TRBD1 TGTGCCAGCAGTTACGGACAGGGGGCGGCTGGCTACACCTTC CASSYGQGAAGYTF
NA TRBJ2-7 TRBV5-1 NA TGCGCCAGCAGCTTGGCCGGGATCGAGCAGTACTTC CASSLAGIEQYF
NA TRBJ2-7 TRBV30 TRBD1 TGTGCCTGGAGCCTCAGGGGGCGCCCCCTTAACGAGCAGTACTTC CAWSLRGRPLNEQYF
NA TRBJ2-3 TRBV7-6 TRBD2 TGTGCCAGCACCACCGGGACTAGCGGGAGGGAGACGCAGTATTTT CASTTGTSGRETQYF
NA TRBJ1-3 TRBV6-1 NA TGTGCCAGCAGTGAAGCAAAAACCGGGACTGCTGGAAACACCATATATTTT CASSEAKTGTAGNTIYF
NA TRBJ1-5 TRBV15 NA TGTGCCACCAGCTCTCAGGGGAATCAGCCCCAGCATTTT CATSSQGNQPQHF
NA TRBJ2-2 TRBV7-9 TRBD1 TGTGCCAGCAGACCGACAGGGGCGACCGGGGAGCTGTTTTTT CASRPTGATGELFF
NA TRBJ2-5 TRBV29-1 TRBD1 TGCAGCGTAGGGGGGGACAGGGACCAAGAGACCCAGTACTTC CSVGGDRDQETQYF
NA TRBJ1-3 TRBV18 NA TGTGCCAGCTCACCCCGGACTAGAGGGGACACCATATATTTT CASSPRTRGDTIYF